The 16 T cell receptor beta chains below come from one sample, sequenced in a study of cytomegalovirus exposure and HLA in healthy donors. The PCR made use of 60 Vbeta and 13 Jbeta primers. The assay was immunoSEQ multiplex PCR, and TCRdb's table has in-frame clones only and misses some. The sample consists of roughly 200,000 clones, 70% to 90% of them appearing once. The sample taken for sequencing was PBMCs. The receptors shown here come from a woman aged 30 to 39 in good health and CMV-seronegative.

The chain recombines TRBV19 with TRBJ2-3; the match to TRBD2 covers 13 bases. CDR1 LNHDA and CDR2 SQIVND come from the germline V gene (reference sequence). The CDR3 has 16 amino acids. After removal of 3 bases from V and 4 bases from J, the junction contained 4 bases not matched to a gene. CDR3 DNA sequence: TGTGCCAGTAGTATGTTACTAGCGGGGGGGCCAGATACGCAGTATTTT. This gives the protein CASSMLLAGGPDTQYF. Drawing the rest from reference TRBV19 and TRBJ2-3, the complete variable domain is DGGITQSPKYLFRKEGQNVTLSCEQNLNHDAMYWYRQDPGQGLRLIYYSQIVNDFQKGDIAEGYSVSREKKESFPLTVTSAQKNPTAFYLCASSMLLAGGPDTQYFGPGTRLTVL.

V usage is TRBV6-1 and J usage is TRBJ2-1; 12 positions agree with TRBD1. This CDR3 region has 14 residues. Germline assignment: CDR1 MNHNS and CDR2 SASEGT. Germline trimming cut 6 bases from V and 7 bases from J; bases unmatched to any gene: 4. CDR3 in DNA: TGTGCCAGCAGCCGGGACAGGGGGCGAAATGAGCAGTTCTTC. This gives the protein CASSRDRGRNEQFF.

The chain has TRBV27 and TRBJ1-1; perhaps TRBD1 as D (6 bases). Trimming took 6 bases from V and 3 from J, leaving 11 bases between them. Germline V gene sequence: CDR1 MNHEY, CDR2 SMNVEV (reference sequence). The CDR3 consists of 13 residues. CDR3 amino acids: CASSLNRDTEAFF. CDR3 bases: TGTGCCAGCAGCCTTAACAGGGACACTGAAGCTTTCTTT.

The chain is built from TRBV6-5 and TRBJ2-2; no clear D gene. Trimming cost V 4 bases and J 0 bases, with 9 bases left between them. Germline values: CDR1 MNHEY, CDR2 SVGAGI. The CDR3 is 15 amino acids. The CDR3 DNA follows: TGTGCCAGCAGTTTTCTCCGTGCGAACACCGGGGAGCTGTTTTTT. This sequence encodes CASSFLRANTGELFF.

The V gene is TRBV5-8, the J gene TRBJ2-6; TRBD2 matches at 13 bases. With V trimmed by 0 bases and J by 2 bases, 5 bases remained unmatched. The CDR3 extends over 19 amino acids. CDR1 and CDR2 from the germline V gene are SGHTS and YDEGEE. The CDR3 loop reads CASSLGNGLAGAGANVLTF. Written as DNA, the CDR3 is TGTGCCAGCAGCTTGGGGAACGGACTAGCGGGGGCTGGGGCCAACGTCCTGACTTTC.

This clone was picked up one time. J is TRBJ2-5 and V is TRBV2, with 11 bases fitting TRBD2. The CDR3 covers 15 residues. CDR1 SNHLY and CDR2 FYNNEI come from the germline V gene. V was clipped by 7 bases and J by 4 bases; unmatched bases: 8. CDR3 sequence reads: CASKGLAGGPETQYF. The CDR3 region has the DNA TGTGCCAGCAAAGGATTAGCGGGGGGGCCAGAGACCCAGTACTTC. Combining the CDR3 with reference TRBV2 and TRBJ2-5 gives the whole variable domain EPEVTQTPSHQVTQMGQEVILRCVPISNHLYFYWYRQILGQKVEFLVSFYNNEISEKSEIFDDQFSVERPDGSNFTLKIRSTKLEDSAMYFCASKGLAGGPETQYFGPGTRLLVL.

V usage is TRBV4-1 and J usage is TRBJ2-3; 8 bases align to TRBD2. Germline V gene lookup returns CDR1 MGHRA and CDR2 YSYEKL. CDR3 size: 18 residues. The V gene end was trimmed by 0 bases and the J gene end by 4 bases; junction bases not matched to a gene: 12. DNA of the CDR3: TGCGCCAGCAGCCAAGAAATCGGGACTAGTCTTATGGCAGATACGCAGTATTTT. Encoded protein: CASSQEIGTSLMADTQYF.

The chain employs TRBV25-1 and TRBJ2-7; 14 nucleotides line up with TRBD2. With 8 bases clipped from V and 3 bases from J, the junction kept 3 bases outside the gene matches. Germline V gene lookup returns CDR1 MGHDK and CDR2 SYGVNS. This CDR3 is 14 amino acids long. CDR3 sequence reads: CASGTSGGLYEQYF. For the CDR3, the DNA is TGTGCCAGCGGGACTAGCGGGGGACTCTACGAGCAGTACTTC.

This clone occurred once. This chain joins TRBV11-2 and TRBJ1-2, with D maybe TRBD1 (5 bases). This CDR3 contains 15 residues. Trimming left V 8 bases short and J 4 bases short, with 20 bases between. Germline lookup yields CDR1 SGHAT and CDR2 FQNNGV. In DNA, the CDR3 is TGTGCCAGCGCAATTCGCACAGGAGTCCCCTATGGCTACACCTTC. Translated: CASAIRTGVPYGYTF.

This clone was observed once. The CDR3 DNA sequence: TGTGCCAGCCTTCTAACAGGCATGAACACTGAAGCTTTCTTT. Its translation is CASLLTGMNTEAFF. V gene TRBV7-9 combines with J gene TRBJ1-1; the D gene is possibly TRBD1 (5 bases). CDR1 SEHNR and CDR2 FQNEAQ come from the germline V gene (reference sequence). There are 14 residues in the CDR3. Deletions cut 8 bases from V and 0 bases from J, with 13 bases between.

The chain uses TRBV5-1 and TRBJ2-2, with 7 positions matching TRBD1. This CDR3 has 17 residues. The germline gives CDR1 SGHRS, CDR2 YFSETQ. J was trimmed by 5 bases and V by 0 bases; bases with no gene match: 10. The CDR3 sequence: CASSLAPSRGLTGELFF. In DNA, the CDR3 is TGCGCCAGCAGCTTGGCCCCGAGTAGGGGGCTTACCGGGGAGCTGTTTTTT.

This clone appeared once. The chain employs TRBV28 and TRBJ1-5; TRBD1 agrees at 9 bases. This CDR3 has 15 residues. V dropped 5 bases and J dropped 8; count of bases not matched to a gene: 10. Germline CDR1 is MDHEN and CDR2 is SYDVKM. CDR3 sequence: CASSGTGIWNKPQHF. CDR3 sequence (DNA): TGTGCCAGCAGTGGGACAGGGATATGGAATAAGCCCCAGCATTTT.

The chain recombines TRBV7-9 with TRBJ1-5; TRBD1 matches at 7 bases. J lost 3 bases, V lost 5 bases, and 4 bases had no gene match. Germline V lookup: CDR1 SEHNR, CDR2 FQNEAQ (reference sequence). The length of the CDR3 is 14 residues. The CDR3 DNA is TGTGCCAGCAGCCCGACAGGGTTCAATCAGCCCCAGCATTTT. As protein: CASSPTGFNQPQHF. Full variable domain (outside the CDR3, taken from reference TRBV7-9 and TRBJ1-5): DTGVSQNPRHKITKRGQNVTFRCDPISEHNRLYWYRQTLGQGPEFLTYFQNEAQLEKSRLLSDRFSAERPKGSFSTLEIQRTEQGDSAMYLCASSPTGFNQPQHFGDGTRLSIL.

The gene calls are TRBV29-1 and TRBJ2-1, with TRBD2 matching 12 bases. The CDR3 is 15 residues long. Trimming cost V 5 bases and J 5 bases; bases outside gene matches: 7. Germline V CDR1 and CDR2: SQVTM, ANQGSEA. Written as DNA, the CDR3 is TGCAGCGTTACTCTAGCGGGAGGGCCGGACAATGAGCAGTTCTTC. This sequence encodes CSVTLAGGPDNEQFF.

V gene TRBV5-1 combines with J gene TRBJ2-7, with D perhaps TRBD2 (5 bases). Germline V lookup: CDR1 SGHRS, CDR2 YFSETQ. V lost 0 bases and J lost 7, with 23 bases in between. The CDR3 loop spans 17 amino acids. The CDR3 nucleotides read TGCGCCAGCAGCTTGGAGGGCCCCGTCGCTAGGTCGGGGGAGCAGTACTTC. Translated: CASSLEGPVARSGEQYF. The full variable domain, in which reference TRBV5-1 and TRBJ2-7 provide the parts outside the CDR3, is KAGVTQTPRYLIKTRGQQVTLSCSPISGHRSVSWYQQTPGQGLQFLFEYFSETQRNKGNFPGRFSGRQFSNSRSEMNVSTLELGDSALYLCASSLEGPVARSGEQYFGPGTRLTVT.

The chain uses TRBV9 and TRBJ2-5; D is possibly TRBD1 (6 bases). The CDR3 contains 14 residues. The ends were cut back, 0 bases at V and 5 bases at J, with 11 bases in the middle. CDR1 and CDR2 from the germline V gene are SGDLS and YYNGEE. The CDR3 is CASSVAPGEETQYF. CDR3 in DNA: TGTGCCAGCAGCGTAGCTCCAGGGGAGGAGACCCAGTACTTC.